What follows are 29 T cell receptor beta chains derived from one specimen sequenced in a study of T cell changes during pregnancy in multiple sclerosis. Sequencing used immunoSEQ multiplex PCR; TCRdb keeps in-frame clones, though not all of them. The table lists tens of thousands of clones, around nine tenths of them singletons. The sequencing here drew on CD4+ T cells from peripheral blood mononuclear cells, taken before pregnancy. These receptors came from a female donor with multiple sclerosis, enrolled in a pregnancy study.

J is TRBJ2-3 and V is TRBV2, with a weak D call TRBD2 (6 bases). The CDR3 is made up of 16 amino acids. CDR1 is SNHLY and CDR2 is FYNNEI in the germline V gene. V shed 6 bases and J shed 0 bases, with 16 bases lying between them. CDR3 bases: TGTGCCAGCAGCGTCATGGGACTTCCTAGCACAGATACGCAGTATTTT. This encodes CASSVMGLPSTDTQYF.

This chain connects TRBV19 to TRBJ1-2, with 10 bases aligning to TRBD1. Per germline, CDR1 LNHDA and CDR2 SQIVND (reference sequence). The CDR3 has 16 residues. With 5 bases clipped from V and 6 bases from J, the junction kept 12 bases outside the gene matches. The CDR3 sequence is CASSLTRDRGLNGYTF. In nucleotides, the CDR3 is TGTGCCAGTAGTTTAACCCGGGACAGGGGACTTAATGGCTACACCTTC.

CDR3 DNA: TGCGCCAGCAGGAGGGGGGGGGTCGCTGAGCAGTTCTTC. Protein: CASRRGGVAEQFF. The rearrangement uses TRBV5-1 and TRBJ2-1; possible D gene TRBD2, 7 bases. Trimming shortened V by 5 bases and J by 9 bases, and 15 bases separated the two germline ends. This CDR3 region has 13 residues. The germline CDR1 and CDR2 sequences are SGHRS and YFSETQ.

The CDR3 is CATSRDTGTGGRTDTQYF. As DNA, the CDR3 is TGTGCCACCAGCAGAGATACCGGGACAGGGGGCCGCACAGATACGCAGTATTTT. The V call is TRBV15, the J call TRBJ2-3; 12 bases align to TRBD1. CDR1 and CDR2 (germline): LNHNV, YYDKDF (reference sequence). This CDR3 is 18 amino acids long. V shed 0 bases, J shed 1 base, and the junction held 5 bases outside the gene matches. Filled out from reference TRBV15 and TRBJ2-3, the complete variable domain reads DAMVIQNPRYQVTQFGKPVTLSCSQTLNHNVMYWYQQKSSQAPKLLFHYYDKDFNNEADTPDNFQSRRPNTSFCFLDIRSPGLGDTAMYLCATSRDTGTGGRTDTQYFGPGTRLTVL.

This chain uses TRBV18 with TRBJ2-3; D gene ambiguous. The V gene's germline CDR1 is KGHSH and CDR2 LQKENI. The CDR3 is 14 residues long. The V end was cut by 2 bases, the J end by 2 bases, with 8 bases between. CDR3 amino acids: CASSPSEATDTQYF. In nucleotides, the CDR3 is TGTGCCAGCTCACCATCAGAGGCCACAGATACGCAGTATTTT. The full variable domain, its missing parts supplied by reference TRBV18 and TRBJ2-3, is NAGVMQNPRHLVRRRGQEARLRCSPMKGHSHVYWYRQLPEEGLKFMVYLQKENIIDESGMPKERFSAEFPKEGPSILRIQQVVRGDSAAYFCASSPSEATDTQYFGPGTRLTVL.

This clone was observed a single time. V usage is TRBV27 and J usage is TRBJ1-1, with D possibly matching TRBD1 (5 bases). V gave up 7 bases and J gave up 4 bases, with 7 bases separating them. The CDR3 extends over 11 amino acids. Germline V gene lookup returns CDR1 MNHEY and CDR2 SMNVEV (reference sequence). The CDR3 sequence: CASKGATEAFF. The DNA of the CDR3 is TGTGCCAGCAAAGGGGCCACTGAAGCTTTCTTT.

This chain links TRBV14 with TRBJ1-1; 9 positions match TRBD1. The CDR3 has 15 residues. CDR1 is SGHDN and CDR2 is FVKESK in the germline V gene. The junction had 6 bases not matched to a gene; V was cut back by 6 bases and J by 1 base. Here the CDR3 reads CASRQSTGGNTEAFF. In nucleotides, the CDR3 is TGTGCCAGCAGACAATCGACAGGGGGGAACACTGAAGCTTTCTTT.

The chain carries TRBV28 and TRBJ1-4; TRBD1 aligns across 7 bases. The germline V gene has CDR1 MDHEN and CDR2 SYDVKM. After removal of 7 bases from V and 4 bases from J, the junction contained 6 bases not matched to a gene. This CDR3 comprises 14 residues. The chain's CDR3 is CASTAGGLNEKLFF. The CDR3 nucleotides are TGTGCCAGCACTGCAGGGGGTCTTAATGAAAAACTGTTTTTT.

The V call is TRBV5-1, the J call TRBJ2-7, with D possibly TRBD1 on 6 matching bases. The V gene lost 4 bases and the J gene lost 2 bases, with 13 bases spanning the gap. The CDR3 length is 14 residues. Germline V gene data show CDR1 as SGHRS and CDR2 as YFSETQ. The CDR3, as DNA: TGCGCCAGCAGCCCGGACAGCGTGGCCTACGAGCAGTACTTC. Translating gives CASSPDSVAYEQYF.

The chain combines TRBV28 with TRBJ1-1; tentatively, D is TRBD1 (5 bases). CDR1 is MDHEN and CDR2 is SYDVKM in the germline V gene. V dropped 3 bases and J dropped 5 bases, with 10 bases sitting between them. The CDR3 runs 13 residues. The CDR3 coding sequence is TGTGCCAGCAGTTTTGGGGGAGGGACTGAAGCTTTCTTT. It encodes CASSFGGGTEAFF. The whole variable domain, remainder taken from reference TRBV28 and TRBJ1-1, is DVKVTQSSRYLVKRTGEKVFLECVQDMDHENMFWYRQDPGLGLRLIYFSYDVKMKEKGDIPEGYSVSREKKERFSLILESASTNQTSMYLCASSFGGGTEAFFGQGTRLTVV.

This rearrangement joins TRBV11-2 to TRBJ1-4; no clear D gene. The V gene's germline CDR1 is SGHAT and CDR2 FQNNGV. V shed 6 bases and J shed 0 bases, with 17 bases lying between them. The CDR3 covers 17 residues. The CDR3 loop is CASSNRMRRATNEKLFF. CDR3 DNA sequence: TGTGCCAGCAGTAACCGAATGAGGCGTGCAACTAATGAAAAACTGTTTTTT. Full variable domain (missing parts from reference TRBV11-2 and TRBJ1-4): EAGVAQSPRYKIIEKRQSVAFWCNPISGHATLYWYQQILGQGPKLLIQFQNNGVVDDSQLPKDRFSAERLKGVDSTLKIQPAKLEDSAVYLCASSNRMRRATNEKLFFGSGTQLSVL.

This chain uses TRBV27 with TRBJ1-1; 10 bases map to TRBD1. This CDR3 has 16 amino acids. J gave up 0 bases and V 0 bases, and 1 base lay outside the gene matches. CDR1 and CDR2 from the germline V gene are MNHEY and SMNVEV (reference sequence). Here the CDR3 reads CASSLSGTGVNTEAFF. The DNA for the CDR3 is TGTGCCAGCAGTTTATCTGGGACAGGGGTGAACACTGAAGCTTTCTTT.

The CDR3 DNA reads TGTGCCAGCAGCTCCCCGGGACAGATCTATGGCTACACCTTC. Amino acid sequence: CASSSPGQIYGYTF. The V and J genes are TRBV5-4 and TRBJ1-2; 7 positions agree with TRBD1. V lost 3 bases and J lost 4; bases outside the gene matches: 6. Germline-derived CDR1 and CDR2 are SGHNT and YYREEE (reference sequence). This CDR3 is 14 amino acids long.

The J gene is TRBJ2-5, the V gene TRBV5-4, with D possibly matching TRBD2 (6 bases). In germline, CDR1 is SGHNT, CDR2 YYREEE (reference sequence). V lost 1 base to trimming and J lost 2 bases, with 15 bases between them. This CDR3 region has 16 residues. The CDR3 DNA is TGTGCCAGCAGCTTGAGCAGACTAGTTGGGCAAGAGACCCAGTACTTC. Translating gives CASSLSRLVGQETQYF.

This clone is a singleton in its sample. The chain is built from TRBV6-6 and TRBJ2-5; D remains ambiguous. V was cut by 2 bases and J by 5 bases, with 9 bases left in between. The CDR3 is 13 amino acids. CDR1 and CDR2 (germline): MNHNY, SVGAGI (reference sequence). The CDR3 region is CASSYRPRETQYF. The CDR3 DNA is TGTGCCAGCAGTTACCGTCCCAGGGAGACCCAGTACTTC.

V gene TRBV4-1 combines with J gene TRBJ2-7; 10 nucleotides match TRBD2. CDR1 and CDR2 (germline): MGHRA, YSYEKL. The junction had 7 bases not matched to a gene; V was cut back by 4 bases and J by 4 bases. CDR3 length: 15 residues. The CDR3 nucleotides are TGCGCCAGCAGCCCCCTAGCGGGAGTGTCTTACGAGCAGTACTTC. It is translated as CASSPLAGVSYEQYF.

The rearrangement links TRBV30 to TRBJ2-7; the match to TRBD2 covers 7 bases. Germline CDR1 and CDR2: GTSNPN and SVGIG (reference sequence). V trimming: 3 bases; J trimming: 4 bases; junction bases outside the gene matches: 18. The CDR3 is made up of 17 amino acids. The CDR3 here is CAWSVYPGRLADYEQYF. As DNA, the CDR3 is TGTGCCTGGAGCGTATATCCCGGTAGGCTAGCGGATTACGAGCAGTACTTC.

J is TRBJ2-1 and V is TRBV19; TRBD2 is a possible D gene (6 bases). The germline V gene has CDR1 LNHDA and CDR2 SQIVND (reference sequence). The CDR3 totals 16 residues. V lost 4 bases, J lost 8 bases, and 21 bases lay in between. The CDR3 region has the DNA TGTGCCAGTAGTAGGCGGGGAGTCGGGGTTAGCGATGAGCAGTTCTTC. It translates to CASSRRGVGVSDEQFF.

The rearrangement joins TRBV2 to TRBJ1-5, with 9 bases that match TRBD1. With 5 bases clipped from V and 2 bases from J, the junction kept 4 bases outside the gene matches. Germline assignment: CDR1 SNHLY and CDR2 FYNNEI. This CDR3 comprises 15 residues. The CDR3 nucleotides read TGTGCCAGCAGTCCGGACAGGGGAGGCAATCAGCCCCAGCATTTT. Amino acid sequence: CASSPDRGGNQPQHF.

The chain uses TRBV19 and TRBJ1-2; D is unresolved. CDR1 is LNHDA and CDR2 is SQIVND in the germline V gene (reference sequence). The length of the CDR3 is 16 residues. V was trimmed by 3 bases and J by 4 bases, leaving 18 bases between them. The CDR3: CASSMMVYREAYGYTF. The CDR3, as DNA: TGTGCCAGTAGTATGATGGTCTACAGAGAAGCCTATGGCTACACCTTC. Looking up the rest from reference TRBV19 and TRBJ1-2 gives the full variable domain: DGGITQSPKYLFRKEGQNVTLSCEQNLNHDAMYWYRQDPGQGLRLIYYSQIVNDFQKGDIAEGYSVSREKKESFPLTVTSAQKNPTAFYLCASSMMVYREAYGYTFGSGTRLTVV.

V and J are TRBV28 and TRBJ1-2; TRBD1 matches 8 bases. Looked up from germline, CDR1 is MDHEN and CDR2 is SYDVKM. This CDR3 comprises 15 residues. With V trimmed by 2 bases and J by 3 bases, 5 bases remained unmatched. The CDR3 nucleotides are TGTGCCAGCAGTTTACATGACAGGGGTCACTATGGCTACACCTTC. Translation: CASSLHDRGHYGYTF.

The chain combines TRBV10-3 with TRBJ1-1; a weak D match, TRBD1 (5 bases). The CDR3 is 16 residues long. Trimming took 0 bases from V and 6 from J, leaving 17 bases between them. Germline CDR1 reads ENHRY; CDR2 reads SYGVKD. In DNA, the CDR3 is TGTGCCATCAGTGAGTCAAATCGGGCAGGGCTCCCTGAAGCTTTCTTT. It yields the protein CAISESNRAGLPEAFF.

The V call is TRBV29-1, the J call TRBJ1-5, with TRBD1 identical over 8 bases. CDR1 SQVTM and CDR2 ANQGSEA come from the germline V gene. The V and J ends lost 4 bases and 2 bases, in that order; junction bases with no gene match: 1. This CDR3 contains 13 residues. The CDR3 coding sequence is TGCAGCGTTGGGGGACAGGGCAATCAGCCCCAGCATTTT. Residues: CSVGGQGNQPQHF. Full variable domain (remainder filled in from reference TRBV29-1 and TRBJ1-5): SAVISQKPSRDICQRGTSLTIQCQVDSQVTMMFWYRQQPGQSLTLIATANQGSEATYESGFVIDKFPISRPNLTFSTLTVSNMSPEDSSIYLCSVGGQGNQPQHFGDGTRLSIL.

V is TRBV6-1 and J is TRBJ1-1; perhaps TRBD1 as D (5 bases). With 6 bases removed from V and 1 base from J, the gap between germline ends came to 9 bases. The germline V gene has CDR1 MNHNS and CDR2 SASEGT. This CDR3 is 13 amino acids long. This chain's CDR3 is CASRLTGNTEAFF. CDR3 bases: TGTGCCAGCAGACTAACAGGGAACACTGAAGCTTTCTTT.

The chain couples TRBV5-4 to TRBJ2-2; 11 bases agree with TRBD2. The germline CDR1 and CDR2 sequences are SGHNT and YYREEE (reference sequence). J lost 0 bases, V lost 3 bases, and 7 bases had no gene match. CDR3 length equals 18 residues. The CDR3 is CASSSPGLAASNTGELFF. As DNA, the CDR3 is TGTGCCAGCAGCTCCCCGGGACTAGCGGCCTCGAACACCGGGGAGCTGTTTTTT.

The chain joins TRBV2 to TRBJ1-2, with 8 bases that match TRBD1. Germline V lookup: CDR1 SNHLY, CDR2 FYNNEI. The trim removed 6 bases at V and 4 bases at J, leaving 10 bases unmatched. There are 15 residues in the CDR3. The CDR3 nucleotides are TGTGCCAGCAGCCTTGGACAGGGTGGGACCTATGGCTACACCTTC. As protein: CASSLGQGGTYGYTF.

The chain couples TRBV7-9 to TRBJ2-1; D remains ambiguous. The CDR3 consists of 15 residues. The V and J ends lost 7 bases and 5 bases respectively, with 18 bases between them. Germline V gene sequence: CDR1 SEHNR, CDR2 FQNEAQ (reference sequence). CDR3 nucleotide sequence: TGTGCCAGCAAGCCCACCCGGGTTTGGAACAATGAGCAGTTCTTC. Translating gives CASKPTRVWNNEQFF. Full variable domain (remainder filled in from reference TRBV7-9 and TRBJ2-1): DTGVSQNPRHKITKRGQNVTFRCDPISEHNRLYWYRQTLGQGPEFLTYFQNEAQLEKSRLLSDRFSAERPKGSFSTLEIQRTEQGDSAMYLCASKPTRVWNNEQFFGPGTRLTVL.

Here the CDR3 reads CASSLTREAARNEQFF. The DNA for the CDR3 is TGTGCCAGCAGCTTAACGCGGGAGGCCGCCAGGAATGAGCAGTTCTTC. The V call is TRBV7-2, the J call TRBJ2-1, with 8 bases lining up with TRBD2. This CDR3 contains 16 residues. Germline V CDR1 and CDR2: SGHTA, FQGNSA. J gave up 7 bases and V 2 bases, and 10 bases lay outside the gene matches.

The chain recombines TRBV5-1 with TRBJ2-7; 14 bases map to TRBD2. Germline trimming cut 4 bases from V and 9 bases from J; bases unmatched to any gene: 6. Germline loops: CDR1 SGHRS, CDR2 YFSETQ. The CDR3 runs 14 residues. The CDR3 loop is CASSLGTSGGWQYF. The CDR3 DNA sequence: TGCGCCAGCAGCCTAGGGACTAGCGGGGGCTGGCAGTACTTC.